Below, one T cell receptor (beta chain) is given with its context. This sample stems from a study of control samples from healthy donors and cancer patients. J gave up 6 bases and V 1 base, and 3 bases lay outside the gene matches. There are 15 residues in the CDR3. Germline V gene lookup returns CDR1 MGHDK and CDR2 SYGVNS. Data came from immunoSEQ multiplex PCR; TCRdb stores just in-frame clones and leaves some out. The table has about 34,000 clones, more than 85% seen once; the top ten hold 1.6%. The rearrangement uses TRBV25-1 and TRBJ1-2; 12 bases match TRBD1. The TCR comes from a woman between 40 and 50 years old with lung cancer. The sequencing sample was made of PBMCs. CDR3 DNA sequence: TGTGCCAGCAGTGAATCCGGGACAGGGGGCGATGGCTACACCTTC. The encoded protein is CASSESGTGGDGYTF.